The present T cell receptor beta chain was sequenced within a study of blood T cell repertoires in COVID-19. As for the study in general: Acute and convalescent COVID-19 samples came from the United States, Italy and Spain. In each case, the material was cDNA or gDNA derived from T cells, B-cell-depleted T cells, or PBMCs.

CDR1 and CDR2 from the germline V gene are SGHKS and YYEKEE (reference sequence). The CDR3 sequence is 15 residues long. V was trimmed by 2 bases and J by 4 bases, leaving 13 bases between them. Methods used by the authors: The assay estimated nucleated cells by amplifying reference gene primers. Sequenced by immunoSEQ multiplex PCR; TCRdb stores in-frame clones only, minus some. V, J and clone size are those of that table, while D and trimming were read from the DNA. The sample lists a few hundred thousand clones, more than 90% occurring once. This TCR came from a person under 35 with COVID-19, enrolled during active disease. The chain uses TRBV5-5 and TRBJ2-1, with D possibly TRBD2 on 5 matching bases. Sequencing was carried out using peripheral blood. CDR3 nucleotide sequence: TGTGCCAGCAGCTTTGAGCGGAATACATACAATGAGCAGTTCTTC. It is translated as CASSFERNTYNEQFF.